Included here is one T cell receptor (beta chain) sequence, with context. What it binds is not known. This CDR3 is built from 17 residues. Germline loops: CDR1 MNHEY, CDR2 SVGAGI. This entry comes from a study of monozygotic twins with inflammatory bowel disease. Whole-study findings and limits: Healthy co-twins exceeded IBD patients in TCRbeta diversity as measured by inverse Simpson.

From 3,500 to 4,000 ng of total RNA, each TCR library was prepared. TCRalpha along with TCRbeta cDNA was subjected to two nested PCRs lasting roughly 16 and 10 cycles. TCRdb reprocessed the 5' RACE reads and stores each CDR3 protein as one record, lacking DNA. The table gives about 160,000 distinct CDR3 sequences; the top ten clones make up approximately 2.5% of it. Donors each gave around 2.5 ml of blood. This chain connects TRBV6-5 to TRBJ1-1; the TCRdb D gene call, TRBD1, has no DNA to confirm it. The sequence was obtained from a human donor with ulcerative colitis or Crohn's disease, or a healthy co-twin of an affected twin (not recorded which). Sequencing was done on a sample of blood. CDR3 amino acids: CASSYSNPPRVNTEAFF.